These 20 T cell receptor beta chains came from one sample sequenced in a study of T cell repertoires in cytomegalovirus infection. TCRdb recomputed calls from the reads with MiXCR, one row per CDR3 protein. The sample includes 510,000 or so distinct CDR3 sequences, more than 25% of them seen just once. The source material was PBMCs. The receptor set was obtained from a human donor in good health (CMV status not recorded). Some clones in this sample may be carry-over from other donors' samples.

The chain couples TRBV10-3 to TRBJ2-3, with 10 positions matching TRBD2. The V segment lost 5 bases and the J segment 4 bases; nucleotides outside the gene matches: 9. Per germline, CDR1 ENHRY and CDR2 SYGVKD. The CDR3 loop spans 16 amino acids. CDR3 sequence: CAISHRTSGAPDTQYF. CDR3 DNA sequence: TGTGCCATCAGTCATAGGACTAGCGGTGCTCCAGATACGCAGTATTTT.

This clonotype has a count of ten or more. The V call is TRBV7-2, the J call TRBJ2-1; TRBD2 matches at 11 bases. Germline CDR1 reads SGHTA; CDR2 reads FQGNSA. V trimming: 1 base; J trimming: 8 bases; junction bases outside the gene matches: 4. The CDR3 extends over 15 amino acids. CDR3 DNA sequence: TGTGCCAGCAGCTTAGTACTAGCGGGAGTGTATGAGCAGTTCTTC. It encodes CASSLVLAGVYEQFF.

The V and J genes are TRBV3-1 and TRBJ2-1, with 7 bases fitting TRBD1. V lost 6 bases to trimming and J lost 9 bases; unmatched junction nucleotides: 14. Germline CDR1 reads LGHDT; CDR2 reads YNNKEL (reference sequence). This CDR3 is 15 amino acids long. The CDR3 reads CASRDGQARSGEQFF. The CDR3 DNA follows: TGTGCCAGCAGAGACGGACAGGCAAGATCGGGTGAGCAGTTCTTC.

This clonotype was seen only a few times. This rearrangement joins TRBV30 to TRBJ1-5; unclear D gene. Germline CDR1 GTSNPN, CDR2 SVGIG (reference sequence). V lost 4 bases, J lost 6 bases, and 13 bases lay in between. This CDR3 region has 13 residues. CDR3 sequence reads: CAWTTGLGQPQHF. The CDR3 DNA follows: TGTGCCTGGACTACGGGTTTGGGTCAGCCCCAGCATTTT.

This clonotype was observed a handful of times. The chain combines TRBV27 with TRBJ2-7, with unresolved D. Germline CDR1 is MNHEY and CDR2 is SMNVEV (reference sequence). The CDR3 has 14 amino acids. Trimming removed 1 base at V and 0 bases at J, with 7 bases between. The CDR3, as DNA: TGTGCCAGCAGTTTATACTACAGCTCCTACGAGCAGTACGTC. It is translated as CASSLYYSSYEQYV.

V is TRBV20-1 and J is TRBJ2-5; perhaps TRBD2 as D (5 bases). CDR3 size: 15 residues. Germline V lookup: CDR1 DFQATT, CDR2 SNEGSKA (reference sequence). Trimming removed 3 bases at V and 3 bases at J, with 17 bases between. CDR3 amino acids: CSASSPGKAKETQYF. The CDR3 coding sequence is TGCAGTGCTAGCAGCCCCGGGAAAGCTAAAGAGACCCAGTACTTC.

This clonotype was detected a few times. At one of its ends the junction is not consistent with the germline gene, which may arise from a read error. The chain uses TRBV7-8 and TRBJ1-1; a weak D match, TRBD1 (5 bases). The CDR3 is 12 residues long. Germline V gives CDR1 SGHVS, CDR2 FQNEAQ. The CDR3 region has the DNA TGTGCCAGCACCTTAAGGGGCACTGAAGCTTTCTTT. It codes for CASTLRGTEAFF.

This clonotype was detected only a few times. This chain joins TRBV11-2 and TRBJ1-4, with no clear D. CDR1 is SGHAT and CDR2 is FQNNGV in the germline V gene. The CDR3 is 15 amino acids. Trimming stripped 5 bases from V and 4 bases from J, with 14 bases between. The CDR3 sequence: CASSPMVGLNEKLFF. Here the CDR3 DNA reads TGTGCCAGCAGCCCCATGGTCGGGCTTAATGAAAAACTGTTTTTT.

This chain links TRBV29-1 with TRBJ2-5; D is unresolved. Germline assignment: CDR1 SQVTM and CDR2 ANQGSEA. Trimming stripped 5 bases from V and 1 base from J, with 5 bases between. This CDR3 region has 11 residues. CDR3 DNA: TGCAGCGTTTTAGGCCAAGAGACCCAGTACTTC. Translation gives CSVLGQETQYF.

V and J are TRBV5-6 and TRBJ1-3; possible D gene TRBD1, 6 bases. CDR1 is SGHDT and CDR2 is YYEEEE in the germline V gene. This CDR3 is 17 amino acids long. With 4 bases removed from V and 0 bases from J, the gap between germline ends came to 17 bases. This CDR3 is CASSLLSDSASGNTIYF. The CDR3 DNA reads as TGTGCCAGCAGCCTACTATCGGACAGCGCCTCTGGAAACACCATATATTTT.

This clonotype has more than one count but fewer than ten. The chain has TRBV6-2 or TRBV6-3 and TRBJ2-3; a possible D gene is TRBD2 (7 bases). CDR3 length equals 14 residues. Deletions cut 6 bases from V and 3 bases from J, with 13 bases between. The germline V gene encodes CDR1 MNHEY and CDR2 SVGEGT. The CDR3 loop is CASRVRGGTDTQYF. The CDR3 nucleotides are TGTGCCAGCAGAGTAAGGGGGGGGACAGATACGCAGTATTTT.

In this sample, this clonotype turned up a few times. The chain is built from TRBV7-2 and TRBJ1-2, with D unclear. The CDR3 contains 14 residues. In germline, CDR1 is SGHTA, CDR2 FQGNSA. V lost 5 bases, J lost 2 bases, and 12 bases lay in between. This chain's CDR3 is CASSHLKTNYGYTF. CDR3 nucleotide sequence: TGTGCCAGCAGCCATCTTAAAACAAACTATGGCTACACCTTC.

The V call is TRBV27, the J call TRBJ2-7, with 8 bases that match TRBD2. Germline values: CDR1 MNHEY, CDR2 SMNVEV (reference sequence). The CDR3 loop spans 14 amino acids. Unmatched junction bases numbered 4, after V lost 6 bases and J lost 0 bases. CDR3 loop: CASSPTSGSYEQYV. For the CDR3, the DNA is TGTGCCAGCAGCCCTACTAGCGGCTCCTACGAGCAGTACGTC.

This clonotype has a count of ten or more. V usage is TRBV7-9 and J usage is TRBJ2-7; D call uncertain. Germline loops: CDR1 SEHNR, CDR2 FQNEAQ (reference sequence). V was shortened by 5 bases and J by 1 base, with 9 bases between the two germline ends. This CDR3 is built from 13 residues. The CDR3 region is CASSARDSYEQYV. The CDR3, as DNA: TGTGCCAGCAGCGCTAGGGATTCCTACGAGCAGTACGTC.

This chain joins TRBV15 and TRBJ2-1, with D possibly TRBD2 on 7 matching bases. In germline, CDR1 is LNHNV, CDR2 YYDKDF (reference sequence). The CDR3 is 13 amino acids. Trimming stripped 2 bases from V and 8 bases from J, with 10 bases between. This chain's CDR3 is CATSRIGGDEQFF. DNA of the CDR3: TGTGCCACCAGCAGAATAGGGGGGGATGAGCAGTTCTTC.

This clonotype appeared many times. The chain uses TRBV7-2 and TRBJ1-1, with D uncertain. The CDR3 is 14 residues long. The V gene lost 2 bases and the J gene lost 4 bases, with 11 bases spanning the gap. Germline-derived CDR1 and CDR2 are SGHTA and FQGNSA. The CDR3 protein is CASSLNNRSTEAFF. The CDR3 nucleotides read TGTGCCAGCAGCTTAAACAACCGAAGCACTGAAGCTTTCTTT.

Comment on this clonotype: A much bigger clone sits one base away, suggesting this may be a read error. The rearrangement links TRBV7-8 to TRBJ2-2; TRBD2 is a possible D gene (5 bases). The V and J ends lost 7 bases and 5 bases respectively, with 17 bases between them. Germline lookup yields CDR1 SGHVS and CDR2 FQNEAQ. This CDR3 spans 15 amino acids. CDR3 sequence: CASNIRPRGTGELFF. The CDR3 DNA reads TGTGCCAGCAACATTAGACCACGAGGGACCGGGGAGCTGTTTTTT.

This clonotype was observed at least ten times. This sequence joins TRBV7-8 and TRBJ1-5; TRBD1 matches 9 bases. The CDR3 is 18 amino acids. In germline, CDR1 is SGHVS, CDR2 FQNEAQ. J lost 8 bases, V lost 5 bases, and 19 bases had no gene match. The CDR3 region has the DNA TGTGCCAGCAGCGCAGCCTTTCCGGGACAGGGTTTTGTCGAGCCCCAGCATTTT. Translated: CASSAAFPGQGFVEPQHF. Full variable domain (remainder filled in from reference TRBV7-8 and TRBJ1-5): GAGVSQSPRYKVAKRGQDVALRCDPISGHVSLFWYQQALGQGPEFLTYFQNEAQLDKSGLPSDRFFAERPEGSVSTLKIQRTQQEDSAVYLCASSAAFPGQGFVEPQHFGDGTRLSIL.

This chain joins TRBV28 and TRBJ2-5; 7 positions agree with TRBD1. V lost 1 base to trimming and J lost 5 bases; unmatched junction nucleotides: 13. Looked up from germline, CDR1 is MDHEN and CDR2 is SYDVKM. This CDR3 is built from 17 residues. CDR3 bases: TGTGCCAGCAGTTTATTGAAGGGGGCTATGTTTCGGGAGACCCAGTACTTC. Encoded protein: CASSLLKGAMFRETQYF.

The genes are TRBV19 and TRBJ1-6; the D gene is possibly TRBD1 (5 bases). The CDR3 has 15 residues. The V and J ends lost 3 bases and 5 bases respectively, with 11 bases between them. Germline V gene sequence: CDR1 LNHDA, CDR2 SQIVND (reference sequence). For the CDR3, the DNA is TGTGCCAGTAGTATTCTGGGGCTAAATAATTCACCCCTCCACTTT. Amino acids: CASSILGLNNSPLHF.